This T cell receptor beta chain was observed in a study of lymphopenia after photon versus proton radiotherapy. Data came from immunoSEQ multiplex PCR; TCRdb stores just in-frame clones and leaves some out. The table includes some 55,000 clones, around 80% detected once. Study observations and caveats: Post-nadir TCR diversity decline inversely tracked overall survival among those who died. Proton therapy kept repertoires fairly stable, unlike photons, which gained effector/memory cells. Survival link was tested only in deceased patients; proton benefit remains a possibility. Post-nadir diversity loss with photons came from oligoclonal expansion, particularly CD8+ Temra cells.

The ends lost 7 bases at V and 7 bases at J; junction bases unmatched: 6. Germline V gene lookup returns CDR1 KGHSH and CDR2 LQKENI. The CDR3 has 13 residues. As regards this clone: Antigen unknown.

This TCR came from a man over 45 with gastric cancer. The sequencing here drew on peripheral blood, taken from a patient treated with photon-based radiotherapy. V is TRBV18 and J is TRBJ1-4, with 7 bases aligning to TRBD1. Here the CDR3 reads CASLQGFGEKLFF. DNA for the CDR3: TGTGCCAGCTTACAGGGGTTTGGTGAAAAACTGTTTTTT.